These 30 T cell receptor beta chains were sequenced from one sample in a study of OX40 agonist ivuxolimab in advanced cancers. Library preparation was by the immunoSEQ multiplex PCR assay. Here the immuneACCESS table is served through TCRdb, limited to in-frame sequences with V and J called. Missing clones are a known gap in these copies; in checked studies unresolved V genes cover under half, and the rest lacks a known reason. Counted in this sample were 60,000 to 70,000 clones; approximately 82% of them appeared once. The top ten constitute around 1.5% of the sample. The specimen was CD4+ or CD8+ T cells sorted from blood, collected in a trial of the OX40 agonist ivuxolimab. These receptors were obtained from an adult with an advanced solid tumor such as melanoma, head and neck, liver or kidney cancer.

This rearrangement joins TRBV9 to TRBJ1-4; tentatively, D is TRBD1 (5 bases). V lost 0 bases, J lost 5 bases, and 11 bases lay in between. This CDR3 comprises 15 residues. From germline, CDR1 is SGDLS and CDR2 YYNGEE. The CDR3 coding sequence is TGTGCCAGCAGCGTAGCTGGAGGGGACAATGAAAAACTGTTTTTT. This gives the protein CASSVAGGDNEKLFF.

The rearrangement links TRBV28 to TRBJ1-1, with 7 nucleotides matching TRBD1. The V gene's germline CDR1 is MDHEN and CDR2 SYDVKM. CDR3 length equals 11 residues. CDR3 region: CASGWDSEAFF. CDR3 DNA: TGTGCTTCGGGTTGGGACAGTGAAGCTTTCTTT.

The chain uses TRBV29-1 and TRBJ1-2; D uncertain. V was trimmed by 7 bases and J by 8 bases, leaving 14 bases between them. Germline CDR1 reads SQVTM; CDR2 reads ANQGSEA. The CDR3 is 11 amino acids. The CDR3 DNA sequence: TGCAGCGGGACCCATGGAAGAGGCTACACCTTC. As protein: CSGTHGRGYTF.

The genes are TRBV6-5 and TRBJ1-6; D might be TRBD1 (6 bases). The germline V gene encodes CDR1 MNHEY and CDR2 SVGAGI. The V end was cut by 10 bases, the J end by 7 bases, with 14 bases between. CDR3 length: 13 amino acids. The CDR3 DNA reads TGTGCCACTCACAGGGATTGGAATTCACCCCTCCACTTT. Translation gives CATHRDWNSPLHF.

This clone has a single count. The V gene is TRBV2, the J gene TRBJ1-1, with TRBD1 matching 7 bases. The CDR3 sequence is 16 residues long. J gave up 0 bases and V 2 bases, and 6 bases lay outside the gene matches. Germline loops: CDR1 SNHLY, CDR2 FYNNEI. The CDR3 loop is CASSEPPTGMNTEAFF. As DNA, the CDR3 is TGTGCCAGCAGTGAACCACCGACAGGGATGAACACTGAAGCTTTCTTT.

CDR3 DNA: TGTGCCCTACCTGGGGGCCGGGCTACAGGGGATACGCAGTATTTT. It codes for CALPGGRATGDTQYF. The genes are TRBV7-9 and TRBJ2-3; possibly TRBD1 for D (6 bases). The V gene's germline CDR1 is SEHNR and CDR2 FQNEAQ (reference sequence). Trimming took off 11 bases at V and 6 bases at J, with 24 bases between the two ends. The CDR3 loop spans 15 amino acids.

The rearrangement joins TRBV7-7 to TRBJ2-1; TRBD2 agrees at 10 bases. J gave up 10 bases and V 6 bases, and 9 bases lay outside the gene matches. The CDR3 loop spans 14 amino acids. CDR1 is SSHAT, CDR2 FNYEAQ, per germline (reference sequence). The CDR3 DNA sequence: TGTGCCAGCAGTTGGACTAGCGGTTCTGGGGAGCAGTTCTTC. It codes for CASSWTSGSGEQFF.

A note on this clone: Distinct nucleotide sequences in the sample also encode this CDR3. The CDR3 spells CASSPGGWGGEQYF. The CDR3 DNA sequence: TGCGCCAGCAGCCCAGGTGGTTGGGGGGGAGAGCAGTACTTC. V usage is TRBV5-1 and J usage is TRBJ2-7, with TRBD2 matching over 7 bases. CDR3 length: 14 amino acids. The V gene's germline CDR1 is SGHRS and CDR2 YFSETQ. V trimming: 4 bases; J trimming: 7 bases; junction bases outside the gene matches: 11.

There are a few counts of this clone. The V call is TRBV28, the J call TRBJ1-4; D perhaps matches TRBD1 (5 bases). Germline CDR1 reads MDHEN; CDR2 reads SYDVKM. CDR3 length equals 12 residues. V was clipped by 4 bases and J by 5 bases, with 5 bases between them. The CDR3 loop is CASSSGNEKLFF. The CDR3 DNA follows: TGTGCCAGCAGTTCAGGGAATGAAAAACTGTTTTTT. Combining the CDR3 with reference TRBV28 and TRBJ1-4 gives the whole variable domain DVKVTQSSRYLVKRTGEKVFLECVQDMDHENMFWYRQDPGLGLRLIYFSYDVKMKEKGDIPEGYSVSREKKERFSLILESASTNQTSMYLCASSSGNEKLFFGSGTQLSVL.

This clone was counted once. The chain links TRBV28 to TRBJ2-1; 9 bases match TRBD2. V gave up 2 bases and J gave up 8 bases; unmatched junction bases: 13. The CDR3 totals 17 residues. Germline V gene lookup returns CDR1 MDHEN and CDR2 SYDVKM. CDR3: CASSLRGLAGPWDEQFF. Here the CDR3 DNA reads TGTGCCAGCAGTTTAAGAGGTCTAGCGGGACCTTGGGATGAGCAGTTCTTC.

The chain carries TRBV7-2 and TRBJ2-7; D unclear. This CDR3 is 14 amino acids long. CDR1 is SGHTA and CDR2 is FQGNSA in the germline V gene. Trimming removed 5 bases from V and 4 bases from J, with 15 bases in between. The chain's CDR3 is CASSPTIPSYEQYF. Written as DNA, the CDR3 is TGTGCCAGCAGCCCCACTATCCCATCTTACGAGCAGTACTTC. Full variable domain (rest looked up from reference TRBV7-2 and TRBJ2-7): GAGVSQSPSNKVTEKGKDVELRCDPISGHTALYWYRQSLGQGLEFLIYFQGNSAPDKSGLPSDRFSAERTGGSVSTLTIQRTQQEDSAVYLCASSPTIPSYEQYFGPGTRLTVT.

The CDR3 loop reads CASSVDSRGTGELFF. CDR3 DNA sequence: TGTGCCAGCAGCGTAGATAGCCGCGGAACCGGGGAGCTGTTTTTT. V is TRBV9 and J is TRBJ2-2, with unresolved D. The CDR3 consists of 15 residues. Trimming took off 0 bases at V and 5 bases at J, with 11 bases between the two ends. Germline CDR1 SGDLS, CDR2 YYNGEE.

The chain links TRBV5-1 to TRBJ2-2; TRBD1 or TRBD2 may be the D gene (5 bases each). The CDR3 sequence is 16 residues long. Trimming shortened V by 4 bases and J by 3 bases, and 16 bases separated the two germline ends. CDR1 SGHRS and CDR2 YFSETQ come from the germline V gene. CDR3 region: CASSLDGAGDTGELFF. The CDR3 coding sequence is TGCGCCAGCAGCCTCGATGGGGCGGGCGACACCGGGGAGCTGTTTTTT.

In its sample, this clone was seen many times. The chain links TRBV5-1 to TRBJ2-7, with D perhaps matching TRBD1 (6 bases). The V end lost 0 bases, the J end lost 2 bases, and 15 bases lay between the germline ends. In germline, CDR1 is SGHRS, CDR2 YFSETQ. The CDR3 extends over 16 amino acids. CDR3 bases: TGCGCCAGCAGCTTGGGTTGGACAGAGGACCCCTACGAGCAGTACTTC. It encodes CASSLGWTEDPYEQYF.

The CDR3 is CASSRRDKNQPQHF. CDR3 bases: TGTGCCAGCAGTAGAAGGGACAAAAATCAGCCCCAGCATTTT. The chain is built from TRBV2 and TRBJ1-5, with D possibly being TRBD1 (6 bases). The CDR3 sequence is 14 residues long. Germline-derived CDR1 and CDR2 are SNHLY and FYNNEI. V lost 5 bases, J lost 4 bases, and 12 bases lay in between.

V is TRBV13 and J is TRBJ2-2, with 10 bases that match TRBD2. CDR1 is PRHDT, CDR2 FYEKMQ, per germline (reference sequence). The CDR3 is 19 amino acids. After removal of 5 bases from V and 1 base from J, the junction contained 13 bases not matched to a gene. The CDR3: CASSPRASGRFLNTGELFF. In DNA, the CDR3 is TGTGCCAGCAGCCCACGGGCTAGCGGGAGATTTTTGAACACCGGGGAGCTGTTTTTT.

The V and J genes are TRBV7-9 and TRBJ1-1, with D hard to call. Germline V lookup: CDR1 SEHNR, CDR2 FQNEAQ (reference sequence). Trimming cost V 5 bases and J 4 bases, with 14 bases left between them. The CDR3 is 14 residues long. In DNA form, the CDR3 reads TGTGCCAGCAGCCCCTCGGGAGGGAGCACTGAAGCTTTCTTT. This translates into CASSPSGGSTEAFF.

For this clone: Germline is not matched at one junction end, which may reflect a read error. The chain uses TRBV5-1 and TRBJ1-1; maybe TRBD1 (6 bases). CDR3 size: 14 residues. Germline assignment: CDR1 SGHRS and CDR2 YFSETQ. CDR3 amino acids: CASNLNFAGTEAFF. The CDR3, as DNA: TGCGCCAGCAACTTGAATTTTGCCGGGACAGAAGCTTTCTTT.

Concerning this clone itself: A read error may account for a junction end that differs from germline. This chain connects TRBV5-4 to TRBJ2-3, with 12 bases lining up with TRBD2. Germline CDR1 SGHNT, CDR2 YYREEE (reference sequence). The CDR3 totals 18 residues. The CDR3 nucleotides read TGTGCCAGCAGCTTGTTTGGACAGACTAGCGGGAGCAAAGATACGCAGTATTTT. Translating gives CASSLFGQTSGSKDTQYF.

The genes are TRBV5-1 and TRBJ2-2; a weak D match, TRBD2 (6 bases). With 0 bases removed from V and 6 bases from J, the gap between germline ends came to 9 bases. CDR1 and CDR2 from the germline V gene are SGHRS and YFSETQ. The length of the CDR3 is 14 residues. The CDR3 is CASSLGTTAGELFF. As DNA, the CDR3 is TGCGCCAGCAGCTTGGGGACTACTGCCGGGGAGCTGTTTTTT.

The rearrangement links TRBV4-2 to TRBJ2-7; 11 bases map to TRBD1. This CDR3 spans 14 amino acids. CDR1 and CDR2 (germline): LGHNA, YNFKEQ. V shed 5 bases, J shed 2 bases, and the junction held 2 bases outside the gene matches. The CDR3 sequence: CASSWGQGAYEQYF. CDR3 nucleotides: TGTGCCAGCAGCTGGGGACAGGGGGCCTACGAGCAGTACTTC.

This chain links TRBV6-5 with TRBJ1-6, with D tentatively TRBD1 (5 bases). The CDR3 contains 14 residues. The germline V gene encodes CDR1 MNHEY and CDR2 SVGAGI. V was clipped by 7 bases and J by 2 bases, with 9 bases between them. CDR3 loop: CASMGDAYNSPLHF. The DNA for the CDR3 is TGTGCCAGCATGGGGGACGCCTATAATTCACCCCTCCACTTT.

This clone was detected a few times. The chain has TRBV6-7 and TRBJ1-1; D not resolved. TRBV6-7 is labeled an ORF, and its function is uncertain. The CDR3 spans 15 residues. The V and J ends lost 6 bases and 0 bases respectively, with 14 bases between them. DNA of the CDR3: TGTGCCAGCAGAAAGATTCCGACGGTGAACACTGAAGCTTTCTTT. It is translated as CASRKIPTVNTEAFF.

The gene calls are TRBV28 and TRBJ1-2, with a tentative D call TRBD1 (5 bases). The CDR3 loop spans 13 amino acids. CDR1 and CDR2 (germline): MDHEN, SYDVKM. Deletions cut 3 bases from V and 7 bases from J, with 12 bases between. The DNA for the CDR3 is TGTGCCAGCAGTTTGGTGTCAGGGTTTGGCTACACCTTC. Translation: CASSLVSGFGYTF.

The CDR3 spells CAISGRGAVNTGELFF. The CDR3 bases are TGTGCCATCAGTGGTAGGGGCGCGGTAAACACCGGGGAGCTGTTTTTT. The rearrangement links TRBV10-3 to TRBJ2-2; a possible D gene is TRBD1 (5 bases). Trimming stripped 4 bases from V and 2 bases from J, with 14 bases between. Germline V gene sequence: CDR1 ENHRY, CDR2 SYGVKD. This CDR3 region has 16 residues.

The chain uses TRBV18 and TRBJ2-5; TRBD2 aligns across 7 bases. The CDR3 contains 17 residues. CDR1 and CDR2 (germline): KGHSH, LQKENI. V lost 3 bases to trimming and J lost 2 bases; unmatched junction nucleotides: 12. The CDR3 here is CASSPTGIGRRQETQYF. The CDR3 nucleotides read TGTGCCAGCTCACCCACCGGTATCGGGAGGAGGCAAGAGACCCAGTACTTC.

V usage is TRBV28 and J usage is TRBJ1-1; no clear D. Per the germline V gene, CDR1 is MDHEN and CDR2 is SYDVKM. There are 13 residues in the CDR3. V gave up 8 bases and J gave up 1 base, with 11 bases separating them. In DNA, the CDR3 is TGTGCCAGCCGGAATTATCGGAACACTGAAGCTTTCTTT. Translated: CASRNYRNTEAFF.

This sequence joins TRBV4-1 and TRBJ1-6, with D unclear. Germline V gives CDR1 MGHRA, CDR2 YSYEKL. This CDR3 is 15 amino acids long. Trimming took off 0 bases at V and 6 bases at J, with 9 bases between the two ends. CDR3 loop: CASSQDHYFNSPLHF. CDR3 DNA sequence: TGCGCCAGCAGCCAAGATCATTATTTTAATTCACCCCTCCACTTT.

J is TRBJ1-1 and V is TRBV19, with 7 bases aligning to TRBD1. Germline CDR1 LNHDA, CDR2 SQIVND (reference sequence). V lost 7 bases and J lost 5; bases outside the gene matches: 10. The CDR3 is 14 residues long. CDR3 loop: CASTYRGWGTEAFF. In nucleotides, the CDR3 is TGTGCCAGTACCTACAGGGGATGGGGAACTGAAGCTTTCTTT.

This clone appeared a few times. V is TRBV5-4 and J is TRBJ2-2; possibly TRBD1 or TRBD2 for D (5 bases each). V shed 4 bases and J shed 1 base, with 11 bases lying between them. From germline, CDR1 is SGHNT and CDR2 YYREEE (reference sequence). The CDR3 contains 15 residues. The CDR3 DNA is TGTGCCAGCAGCGAACCAGGGAGGAACACCGGGGAGCTGTTTTTT. Translating it yields CASSEPGRNTGELFF.